This passage covers 30 T cell receptor beta chains from one sample sequenced in a study of T cell responses to AZD1222 COVID-19 vaccine. Profiling relied on immunoSEQ multiplex PCR, and the TCRdb table lists in-frame clones only, not all of them. The sample has approximately 190,000 clones, around 87% seen once. Material: peripheral blood, obtained on day 0 of MenACWY control vaccination. The receptors originated from an adult in good health.

The V and J genes are TRBV11-1 and TRBJ2-7; 7 bases align to TRBD1. V gave up 4 bases and J gave up 6 bases; unmatched junction bases: 3. The CDR3 loop spans 12 amino acids. Germline CDR1 SGHAT, CDR2 FQDESV (reference sequence). The CDR3 DNA follows: TGTGCCAGCAGCTACCCAGGGGGCGAGCAGTACTTC. Translated, it gives CASSYPGGEQYF.

The CDR3 DNA sequence: TGTGCCAGCAGCTTCGACAGGGACCCTGAAAAACTGTTTTTT. It specifies CASSFDRDPEKLFF. The genes are TRBV3-1 (or the pseudogene TRBV3-2) and TRBJ1-4; TRBD1 matches at 7 bases. The CDR3 runs to 14 residues. The V gene end was trimmed by 5 bases and the J gene end by 7 bases; junction bases not matched to a gene: 7. CDR1 is LGHDT and CDR2 is YNNKEL in the germline V gene (reference sequence).

This clone was detected once. The chain joins TRBV18 to TRBJ2-7, with D unresolved. V was pared by 2 bases and J by 0 bases, with 8 bases between. Germline CDR1 KGHSH, CDR2 LQKENI. This CDR3 is 14 amino acids long. The CDR3 region has the DNA TGTGCCAGCTCACCAGCGGTGGACTCCTACGAGCAGTACTTC. Its protein product is CASSPAVDSYEQYF.

This clone was counted only a few times. Other nucleotide sequences in the sample specify the same CDR3. This chain links TRBV5-4 with TRBJ2-7, with unresolved D. Germline values: CDR1 SGHNT, CDR2 YYREEE (reference sequence). V dropped 3 bases and J dropped 1 base, with 5 bases sitting between them. The CDR3 length is 12 residues. CDR3 sequence: CASSSDSYEQYF. In DNA form, the CDR3 reads TGTGCCAGCAGCTCCGATTCCTACGAGCAGTACTTC.

This chain connects TRBV11-2 to TRBJ2-7, with 9 bases fitting TRBD1. With 5 bases clipped from V and 5 bases from J, the junction kept 13 bases outside the gene matches. This CDR3 contains 16 residues. Germline V gene sequence: CDR1 SGHAT, CDR2 FQNNGV. This CDR3 reads CASSPKPGQGVNEQYF. The CDR3 bases are TGTGCCAGCAGCCCGAAACCGGGACAGGGAGTCAACGAGCAGTACTTC.

V is TRBV6-1 and J is TRBJ2-1; 8 bases line up with TRBD2. This CDR3 spans 15 amino acids. Per the germline V gene, CDR1 is MNHNS and CDR2 is SASEGT. Trimming cost V 2 bases and J 6 bases; bases outside gene matches: 6. In nucleotides, the CDR3 is TGTGCCAGCAGTGAAATCGGGAGGGCCGGCAATGAGCAGTTCTTC. It is translated as CASSEIGRAGNEQFF.

The rearrangement links TRBV29-1 to TRBJ2-2; D tentatively fits TRBD1 or TRBD2 (5 bases each). From germline, CDR1 is SQVTM and CDR2 ANQGSEA. The CDR3 runs to 14 residues. V was shortened by 6 bases and J by 1 base, with 12 bases between the two germline ends. This CDR3 reads CSVAGTGNTGELFF. CDR3 DNA sequence: TGCAGCGTGGCCGGGACGGGGAACACCGGGGAGCTGTTTTTT.

This clone appeared a single time. The DNA of the CDR3 is TGTGCCAGCAGCCCCGGGACAGGGTACAGGGAGCAGTACTTC. It codes for CASSPGTGYREQYF. V usage is TRBV14 and J usage is TRBJ2-7; 9 bases fit TRBD1. Losses at the gene ends were 4 bases for V and 7 bases for J; bases not matched to a gene: 8. This CDR3 comprises 14 residues. Germline lookup yields CDR1 SGHDN and CDR2 FVKESK.

V is TRBV4-1 and J is TRBJ1-5, with no clear D. Germline lookup yields CDR1 MGHRA and CDR2 YSYEKL. The length of the CDR3 is 14 residues. V shed 0 bases and J shed 3 bases, with 6 bases lying between them. The CDR3 reads CASSQEMSNQPQHF. In DNA form, the CDR3 reads TGCGCCAGCAGCCAAGAGATGTCCAATCAGCCCCAGCATTTT.

The chain uses TRBV11-2 and TRBJ2-3, with a tentative D call TRBD2 (6 bases). This CDR3 is 15 amino acids long. Germline-derived CDR1 and CDR2 are SGHAT and FQNNGV. V shed 1 base and J shed 3 bases, with 11 bases lying between them. CDR3 sequence: CASSLGGGITDTQYF. The CDR3 bases are TGTGCCAGCAGCTTAGGGGGCGGGATTACAGATACGCAGTATTTT.

The chain couples TRBV11-2 to TRBJ2-2; D gene unclear. V gave up 0 bases and J gave up 4 bases, with 6 bases separating them. The CDR3 sequence is 14 residues long. Germline CDR1 is SGHAT and CDR2 is FQNNGV. CDR3 nucleotides: TGTGCCAGCAGCTTAGAACGGGCCACCGGGGAGCTGTTTTTT. It codes for CASSLERATGELFF. The variable domain in full, with the rest retrieved from reference TRBV11-2 and TRBJ2-2, is EAGVAQSPRYKIIEKRQSVAFWCNPISGHATLYWYQQILGQGPKLLIQFQNNGVVDDSQLPKDRFSAERLKGVDSTLKIQPAKLEDSAVYLCASSLERATGELFFGEGSRLTVL.

This chain joins TRBV7-3 and TRBJ2-1, with 7 bases fitting TRBD1. This CDR3 is 15 amino acids long. CDR1 is SGHTA and CDR2 is FQGTGA in the germline V gene. The junction had 6 bases not matched to a gene; V was cut back by 5 bases and J by 2 bases. The CDR3 reads CASSRGLGTYNEQFF. CDR3 DNA: TGTGCCAGCAGCAGGGGGCTAGGAACCTACAATGAGCAGTTCTTC.

The V gene is TRBV19, the J gene TRBJ2-6; D not resolved. The CDR3 spans 21 residues. The V end lost 0 bases, the J end lost 0 bases, and 21 bases lay between the germline ends. Germline CDR1 and CDR2: LNHDA and SQIVND (reference sequence). The CDR3, as DNA: TGTGCCAGTAGTATAGATCTGCCCTCGACGGTTCGAGGCTCTGGGGCCAACGTCCTGACTTTC. This sequence encodes CASSIDLPSTVRGSGANVLTF.

V and J are TRBV4-2 and TRBJ2-2; 12 bases fit TRBD2. There are 15 residues in the CDR3. Trimming at V came to 3 bases and at J to 6 bases, leaving 2 bases not matched to a gene. Germline V gene sequence: CDR1 LGHNA, CDR2 YNFKEQ. CDR3 DNA: TGTGCCAGCAGCCAGCGGACTAGCGGGGCCGGGGAGCTGTTTTTT. It codes for CASSQRTSGAGELFF.

The rearrangement uses TRBV7-9 and TRBJ2-7, with 12 bases identical to TRBD2. Germline V gene lookup returns CDR1 SEHNR and CDR2 FQNEAQ (reference sequence). The CDR3 has 15 residues. The trim removed 2 bases at V and 6 bases at J, leaving 5 bases unmatched. The CDR3 loop reads CASSLLAGGPGEQYF. CDR3 nucleotides: TGTGCCAGCAGCTTACTAGCGGGAGGGCCAGGCGAGCAGTACTTC.

The chain links TRBV28 to TRBJ2-7, with D possibly being TRBD2 (5 bases). Germline V lookup: CDR1 MDHEN, CDR2 SYDVKM. V was pared by 6 bases and J by 6 bases, with 18 bases between. The CDR3 extends over 14 amino acids. The CDR3 reads CASSFRTSQSEQYF. As DNA, the CDR3 is TGTGCCAGCAGCTTCCGAACTAGTCAGAGCGAGCAGTACTTC.

The rearrangement links TRBV6-6 to TRBJ2-7; possible D gene TRBD1, 6 bases. The V and J ends lost 5 bases and 4 bases respectively, with 24 bases between them. From germline, CDR1 is MNHNY and CDR2 SVGAGI (reference sequence). The CDR3 loop spans 17 amino acids. CDR3: CASSRSGPTGLFYEQYF. CDR3 bases: TGTGCCAGCAGTCGGTCGGGACCTACAGGGCTCTTTTACGAGCAGTACTTC.

The CDR3 loop reads CASSLRDRALSGANVLTF. The CDR3 DNA follows: TGCGCCAGCAGCTTGCGGGACAGGGCGCTCTCTGGGGCCAACGTCCTGACTTTC. This chain joins TRBV5-1 and TRBJ2-6, with 9 bases that match TRBD1. Trimming cost V 1 base and J 0 bases; bases outside gene matches: 5. Per the germline V gene, CDR1 is SGHRS and CDR2 is YFSETQ. The CDR3 totals 18 residues.

This clone was detected once. The chain carries TRBV7-9 and TRBJ2-4; TRBD2 agrees at 10 bases. V trimming: 5 bases; J trimming: 1 base; junction bases outside the gene matches: 17. Germline values: CDR1 SEHNR, CDR2 FQNEAQ (reference sequence). CDR3 length: 20 amino acids. The CDR3 nucleotides read TGTGCCAGCAGCAAAGGAGCACTAGCGGGACGCGATGGGGCCAAAAACATTCAGTACTTC. Translating it yields CASSKGALAGRDGAKNIQYF.

The chain links TRBV7-9 to TRBJ2-3; a weak D match, TRBD1 (6 bases). The CDR3 is made up of 16 amino acids. The germline V gene encodes CDR1 SEHNR and CDR2 FQNEAQ (reference sequence). Trimming pared 6 bases from V and 2 bases from J, leaving 18 bases between. CDR3 nucleotide sequence: TGTGCCAGCAGACACACGACAGGCCGAACCACAGATACGCAGTATTTT. It translates to CASRHTTGRTTDTQYF.

The J gene is TRBJ2-7, the V gene TRBV6-6, with D uncertain. This CDR3 spans 12 amino acids. The ends were cut back, 6 bases at V and 6 bases at J, with 12 bases in the middle. Germline CDR1 is MNHNY and CDR2 is SVGAGI (reference sequence). The CDR3 nucleotides are TGTGCCAGCAGCCCGGAACCCGCCGAGCAGTACTTC. Its translation: CASSPEPAEQYF.

This chain joins TRBV12-3 or TRBV12-4 and TRBJ2-5; D is perhaps TRBD1 (6 bases). Trimming shortened V by 6 bases and J by 5 bases, and 10 bases separated the two germline ends. CDR3 size: 12 residues. In nucleotides, the CDR3 is TGTGCCAGCAGCACGACAGGCGAGACCCAGTACTTC. This translates into CASSTTGETQYF.

This rearrangement joins TRBV2 to TRBJ1-1; unclear D gene. The CDR3 loop spans 14 amino acids. Trimming pared 6 bases from V and 4 bases from J, leaving 15 bases between. Germline CDR1 is SNHLY and CDR2 is FYNNEI. The CDR3 DNA follows: TGTGCCAGCAGCGCGGGTCACCGGGCCACTGAAGCTTTCTTT. Residues: CASSAGHRATEAFF.

The chain combines TRBV19 with TRBJ1-1; no clear D gene. Deletions cut 5 bases from V and 2 bases from J, with 15 bases between. Looked up from germline, CDR1 is LNHDA and CDR2 is SQIVND (reference sequence). This CDR3 has 15 residues. CDR3 sequence: CASSSGATTNTEAFF. CDR3 bases: TGTGCCAGTAGTTCAGGAGCGACAACCAACACTGAAGCTTTCTTT. Supplemented by reference TRBV19 and TRBJ1-1, the full variable domain reads DGGITQSPKYLFRKEGQNVTLSCEQNLNHDAMYWYRQDPGQGLRLIYYSQIVNDFQKGDIAEGYSVSREKKESFPLTVTSAQKNPTAFYLCASSSGATTNTEAFFGQGTRLTVV.

This chain connects TRBV21-1 to TRBJ1-5. TRBV21-1 is designated a pseudogene. This CDR3 contains 15 residues. This CDR3 is CANGIRESGDQPQHF. As DNA, the CDR3 is TGTGCCAACGGGATTCGAGAGTCGGGCGATCAGCCCCAGCATTTT.

This rearrangement joins TRBV9 to TRBJ2-5; perhaps TRBD2 as D (5 bases). Germline V gene lookup returns CDR1 SGDLS and CDR2 YYNGEE. V was pared by 0 bases and J by 5 bases, with 8 bases between. This CDR3 has 13 residues. CDR3 nucleotide sequence: TGTGCCAGCAGCGTAGCCGGGATCGAGACCCAGTACTTC. It codes for CASSVAGIETQYF.

The genes are TRBV24-1 and TRBJ2-7; D remains unclear. The CDR3 loop spans 14 amino acids. The ends were cut back, 2 bases at V and 2 bases at J, with 9 bases in the middle. CDR1 and CDR2 from the germline V gene are KGHDR and SFDVKD. This CDR3 is CATSDSLSAYEQYF. The CDR3 DNA reads TGTGCCACCAGTGATTCGTTATCGGCCTACGAGCAGTACTTC.

The rearrangement uses TRBV4-2 and TRBJ2-1; 11 bases match TRBD2. The CDR3 sequence is 17 residues long. From germline, CDR1 is LGHNA and CDR2 YNFKEQ. V lost 0 bases, J lost 4 bases, and 5 bases stayed unmatched. In DNA form, the CDR3 reads TGTGCCAGCAGCCAAGATACTAGCGGGAGTCGGTACAATGAGCAGTTCTTC. Translating it yields CASSQDTSGSRYNEQFF.

The gene calls are TRBV14 and TRBJ2-3; unclear D gene. The CDR3 runs 13 residues. Looked up from germline, CDR1 is SGHDN and CDR2 is FVKESK. The ends were cut back, 2 bases at V and 6 bases at J, with 9 bases in the middle. The CDR3 DNA follows: TGTGCCAGCAGCCAATTAGGTGGGGATACGCAGTATTTT. Translation gives CASSQLGGDTQYF.

In this sample, this clone turned up a few times. The V call is TRBV3-1 (or the pseudogene TRBV3-2), the J call TRBJ2-6; D unclear. V gave up 1 base and J gave up 2 bases, with 3 bases separating them. CDR1 and CDR2 from the germline V gene are LGHDT and YNNKEL (reference sequence). This CDR3 has 14 amino acids. As DNA, the CDR3 is TGTGCCAGCAGCCAAGGGACTGGGGCCAACGTCCTGACTTTC. This translates into CASSQGTGANVLTF.